Below are 5 T cell receptor beta chains sequenced from a single sample in a study of molecular identifiers for immune sequencing clone quantification. TCRdb independently ran MiXCR on the PCR reads; one entry per CDR3 protein. Here the sample spans around 460,000 distinct CDR3 sequences, about 25% being singletons. Sample: naive CD8+ T cells from blood, with Jurkat cell RNA spiked in. Regarding subset: FACS-sorted CD8+CD4-CCR7+CD45RA+ naive T cells. The receptors shown here come from a human donor in good health. Some libraries in this study had Jurkat cell RNA spiked in.

This clonotype was seen only a few times. The CDR3, as DNA: TGCAGCGTTGCTAGCGGGACCTACAATGAGCAGTTCTTC. This codes for CSVASGTYNEQFF. The chain couples TRBV29-1 to TRBJ2-1, with 9 bases fitting TRBD2. The CDR3 spans 13 residues. Germline trimming cut 4 bases from V and 2 bases from J; bases unmatched to any gene: 0. In germline, CDR1 is SQVTM, CDR2 ANQGSEA.

The V call is TRBV6-5, the J call TRBJ1-5; unclear D gene. CDR1 is MNHEY and CDR2 is SVGAGI in the germline V gene. V was pared by 10 bases and J by 0 bases, with 13 bases between. This CDR3 is 14 amino acids long. CDR3 bases: TGTGCCACCGGGCCTTCTTATAGCAATCAGCCCCAGCATTTT. Amino acid sequence: CATGPSYSNQPQHF.

The chain couples TRBV13 to TRBJ1-1; the D gene is possibly TRBD1 (5 bases). Per germline, CDR1 PRHDT and CDR2 FYEKMQ (reference sequence). The CDR3 runs to 13 residues. Deletions cut 5 bases from V and 4 bases from J, with 11 bases between. The CDR3 loop reads CASSGAESTEAFF. The CDR3 region has the DNA TGTGCCAGCAGCGGGGCAGAGAGCACTGAAGCTTTCTTT.

This clonotype was found a few times. The J gene is TRBJ2-1, the V gene TRBV15, with 7 nucleotides matching TRBD2. Per the germline V gene, CDR1 is LNHNV and CDR2 is YYDKDF (reference sequence). The CDR3 is made up of 13 amino acids. V dropped 6 bases and J dropped 4; count of bases not matched to a gene: 3. The CDR3 DNA is TGTGCCACCAGTGCGGGAGCTTACAATGAGCAGTTCTTC. Its protein product is CATSAGAYNEQFF.

The V call is TRBV4-1, the J call TRBJ2-5; 15 positions agree with TRBD2. Germline CDR1 reads MGHRA; CDR2 reads YSYEKL. CDR3 length: 17 amino acids. V dropped 4 bases and J dropped 5; count of bases not matched to a gene: 8. CDR3 amino acids: CASSLGLAGGAPETQYF. As DNA, the CDR3 is TGCGCCAGCAGCCTTGGACTAGCGGGGGGGGCCCCGGAGACCCAGTACTTC.